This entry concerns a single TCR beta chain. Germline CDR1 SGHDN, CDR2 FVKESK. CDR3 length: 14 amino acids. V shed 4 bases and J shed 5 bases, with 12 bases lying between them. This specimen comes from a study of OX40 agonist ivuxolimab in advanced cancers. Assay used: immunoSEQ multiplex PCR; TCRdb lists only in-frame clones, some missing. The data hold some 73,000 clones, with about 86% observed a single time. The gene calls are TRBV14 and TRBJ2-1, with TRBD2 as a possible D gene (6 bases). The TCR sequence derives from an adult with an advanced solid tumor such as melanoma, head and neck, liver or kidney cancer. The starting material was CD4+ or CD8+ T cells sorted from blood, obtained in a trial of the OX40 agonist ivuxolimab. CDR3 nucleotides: TGTGCCAGCAGCCCAGTACTAGCCCACAATGAGCAGTTCTTC. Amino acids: CASSPVLAHNEQFF.